This record looks at one T cell receptor beta chain sequence and its context. The antigen remains unidentified. One entry per CDR3 protein results from TCRdb running MiXCR on the reads. The data show some 940,000 distinct CDR3 sequences, roughly 30% seen once. The sample originates from a study of T cell repertoires in cytomegalovirus infection. The overall study: Public signatures in TCR beta pointed to CMV infection and matching HLA type.

Germline lookup yields CDR1 DFQATT and CDR2 SNEGSKA (reference sequence). This CDR3 comprises 14 residues. Trimming took 3 bases from V and 3 from J; bases not matched to a gene: 3. This clonotype was obtained from a human donor in good health (CMV status not recorded). Some clones in this sample may be carry-over from other donors' samples. The material was cultured CD8+ T cells from PBMCs, obtained from culture after CMV antigen stimulation. This chain joins TRBV20-1 and TRBJ2-2; 8 nucleotides match TRBD2. The CDR3 region is CSASTSGYTGELFF. The CDR3 DNA reads TGCAGTGCTAGTACTAGCGGATACACCGGGGAGCTGTTTTTT.